Sequencing of this TCR beta chain was carried out in a study of blood T cell repertoires in COVID-19. This clone was counted a single time. The data were produced by immunoSEQ multiplex PCR, yet TCRdb's version contains in-frame clones alone and is incomplete. The sample lists approximately 190,000 clones, 75% to 90% occurring once. The TCR was taken from a woman aged 40 to 50 with acute or convalescent COVID-19. The sequenced sample was peripheral blood.

The CDR3 region has the DNA TGTGCCAGCAGTTACCGACTAGACGCCTACGAGCAGTACTTC. This translates into CASSYRLDAYEQYF. This chain connects TRBV6-6 to TRBJ2-7; D may be TRBD2 (6 bases). The germline CDR1 and CDR2 sequences are MNHNY and SVGAGI (reference sequence). V lost 2 bases and J 2 bases, leaving 10 bases between the germline ends. The CDR3 contains 14 residues.